In its sample, the clone carrying this T cell receptor beta chain was seen a few times. Germline V gives CDR1 ENHRY, CDR2 SYGVKD. The CDR3 runs to 14 residues. V was trimmed by 7 bases and J by 6 bases, leaving 13 bases between them. The data are from a study of blood T cell repertoires in COVID-19. Overall study: In each case, the material was cDNA or gDNA derived from T cells, B-cell-depleted T cells, or PBMCs.

Some clones are missing from TCRdb's copy, which holds only in-frame ones; the method was immunoSEQ multiplex PCR. The sample contains 260,000 or so clones, around 90% of which appear only once. Enrolled through a virtual design, the participants were between about 18 and 89 years of age and came from approximately 25 US areas. Participant-reported clinical history was the basis for cohort assignment. V gene TRBV10-3 combines with J gene TRBJ1-6; the D gene is possibly TRBD1 (6 bases). Sequencing was carried out using PBMCs or T cells enriched from blood (not recorded which). The receptor comes from a woman aged 25 to 39 with acute COVID-19. CDR3 DNA sequence: TGTGCCATCAACACGGACAGACTTAATTCACCCCTCCACTTT. Translating it yields CAINTDRLNSPLHF.